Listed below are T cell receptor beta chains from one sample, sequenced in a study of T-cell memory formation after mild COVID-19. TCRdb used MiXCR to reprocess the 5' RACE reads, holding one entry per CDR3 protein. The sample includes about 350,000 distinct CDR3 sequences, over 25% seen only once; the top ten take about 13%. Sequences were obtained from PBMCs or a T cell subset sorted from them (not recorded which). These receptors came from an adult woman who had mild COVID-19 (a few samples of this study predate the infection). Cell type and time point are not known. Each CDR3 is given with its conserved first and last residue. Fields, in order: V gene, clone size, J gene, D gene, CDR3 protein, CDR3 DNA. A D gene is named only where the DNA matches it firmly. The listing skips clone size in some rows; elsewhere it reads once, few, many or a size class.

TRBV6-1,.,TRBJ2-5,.,CASSELETQYF,TGTGCCAGCAGTGAACTGGAGACCCAGTACTTC
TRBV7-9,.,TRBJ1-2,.,CASSLAQRVNYGYTF,TGTGCCAGCAGCTTAGCACAGAGGGTAAACTATGGCTACACCTTC
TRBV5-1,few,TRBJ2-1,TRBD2,CASSPLAGGNNEQFF,TGCGCCAGCAGCCCCTTAGCGGGGGGTAACAATGAGCAGTTCTTC
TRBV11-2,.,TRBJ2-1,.,CASRYPPGQNEQFF,TGTGCCAGCAGATACCCCCCGGGGCAGAATGAGCAGTTCTTC
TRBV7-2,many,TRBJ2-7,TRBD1,CASSPNPGQGNEQYF,TGTGCCAGCAGCCCCAACCCGGGACAGGGGAACGAGCAGTACTTC
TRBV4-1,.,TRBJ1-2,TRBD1,CASSQDPPAGGLRYGYTF,TGCGCCAGCAGCCAAGATCCCCCAGCAGGGGGCTTGCGCTATGGCTACACCTTC
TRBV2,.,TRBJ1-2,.,CASTPLGASRYGYTF,TGTGCCAGCACTCCCCTTGGGGCTTCCCGATATGGCTACACCTTC
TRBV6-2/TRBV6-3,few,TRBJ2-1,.,CASSYRSALPLDEQFF,TGTGCCAGCAGTTATCGATCGGCCCTGCCTTTGGATGAGCAGTTCTTC
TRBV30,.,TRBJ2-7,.,CAWRPEAYEQYF,TGTGCCTGGAGACCGGAGGCCTACGAGCAGTACTTC
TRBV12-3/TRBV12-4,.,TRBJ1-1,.,CASSTQGFEAFF,TGTGCCAGCAGCACACAGGGTTTTGAAGCTTTCTTT
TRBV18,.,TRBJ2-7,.,CASSSEGIEQYF,TGTGCCAGCTCATCAGAAGGGATCGAGCAGTACTTC
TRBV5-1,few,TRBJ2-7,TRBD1,CASSSRTGEGEQYF,TGCGCCAGCAGCTCCCGGACAGGGGAAGGGGAGCAGTACTTC
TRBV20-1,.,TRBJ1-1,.,CSASRVGAANTEAFF,TGCAGTGCTAGTAGGGTGGGAGCCGCGAACACTGAAGCTTTCTTT
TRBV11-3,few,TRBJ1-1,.,CASSSSVLTEAFF,TGTGCCAGCAGCTCTTCGGTCCTCACTGAAGCTTTCTTT
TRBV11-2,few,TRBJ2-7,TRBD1,CASSSRDRGQEQYF,TGTGCCAGCAGCTCGCGGGACAGGGGGCAAGAGCAGTACTTC
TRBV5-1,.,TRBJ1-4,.,CASADLQVPEKLFF,TGCGCCAGCGCTGACCTTCAGGTTCCGGAAAAACTGTTTTTT
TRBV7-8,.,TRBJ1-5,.,CASSSQAGTYQPQHF,TGTGCCAGCAGCTCGCAGGCAGGCACCTATCAGCCCCAGCATTTT
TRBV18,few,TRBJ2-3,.,CASSPLGSLSTDTQYF,TGTGCCAGCTCACCCCTCGGGAGCCTAAGCACAGATACGCAGTATTTT
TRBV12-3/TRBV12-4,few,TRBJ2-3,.,CASSRSHLIGETADTQYF,TGTGCCAGCAGCCGAAGCCACCTGATCGGGGAGACGGCAGATACGCAGTATTTT
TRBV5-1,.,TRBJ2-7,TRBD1,CASSLRPSVRQGDRYEQYF,TGCGCCAGCAGCTTGCGTCCGTCCGTTAGACAGGGTGACCGGTACGAGCAGTACTTC